This T cell receptor beta chain was sequenced for a study of cytomegalovirus exposure and HLA in healthy donors. Study findings and constraints: Earlier analysis looked at TCR beta V segments, and most were productive about 90% or about 30% of the time. In a later analysis, donors in an Asian-associated ancestry cluster reportedly had fewer N-insertions in productive TCRs than the cohort mean. Using the classifier, cytomegalovirus status was reportedly diagnosed with high specificity and sensitivity. The authors assumed roughly uniform sequencing depth across donors for presence/absence analyses.

The PCR was carried out with 60 Vbeta primers and 13 Jbeta primers. Assay used: immunoSEQ multiplex PCR; TCRdb lists only in-frame clones, some missing. The sample has 150,000 to 160,000 clones, more than 75% seen once. As concerns this clone: Antigen unknown.

This sequence was found in a young man in good health and CMV-seropositive. The sequenced sample was PBMCs.

CDR3 protein: CASSTQGNGDTEAFF. CDR3 bases: TGCGCCAGCAGTACACAGGGGAACGGCGACACTGAAGCTTTCTTT. The V gene is TRBV5-1, the J gene TRBJ1-1; 7 nucleotides align to TRBD1. With V trimmed by 5 bases and J by 3 bases, 10 bases remained unmatched. This CDR3 comprises 15 residues. Per the germline V gene, CDR1 is SGHRS and CDR2 is YFSETQ.